One and the same sample provided the 20 T cell receptor beta chains below, sequenced in a study of cytotoxic CD8 clonotypes in ibrutinib-treated CLL. Here immunoSEQ multiplex PCR was the method, and the copy in TCRdb shows in-frame clones only, minus some. The sample has approximately 84,000 clones, about 82% seen once; the top ten hold over 5%. Sequences were derived from PBMCs, sampled before ibrutinib treatment. These receptors were collected from a human donor with chronic lymphocytic leukemia.

DNA of the CDR3: TGTGCCAGCTCACCACCCATCCACTACAATGAGCAGTTCTTC. Residues: CASSPPIHYNEQFF. The chain has TRBV18 and TRBJ2-1, with D uncertain. V lost 0 bases, J lost 3 bases, and 6 bases lay in between. The CDR3 totals 14 residues. Per the germline V gene, CDR1 is KGHSH and CDR2 is LQKENI.

This chain uses TRBV6-1 with TRBJ2-7, with 9 bases fitting TRBD2. The CDR3 contains 16 residues. In germline, CDR1 is MNHNS, CDR2 SASEGT. With V trimmed by 4 bases and J by 7 bases, 14 bases remained unmatched. The DNA for the CDR3 is TGTGCCAGCAGTGTGGGAGGAAGGCCTGCGGGGGGGGAGCAGTACTTC. It yields the protein CASSVGGRPAGGEQYF.

The rearrangement links TRBV4-1 to TRBJ2-7, with TRBD2 identical over 8 bases. In germline, CDR1 is MGHRA, CDR2 YSYEKL. Trimming took 0 bases from V and 3 from J; bases not matched to a gene: 4. The CDR3 runs 15 residues. CDR3 coding DNA: TGCGCCAGCAGCCAAGATCCGGGGGGGGACTACGAGCAGTACTTC. Translating it yields CASSQDPGGDYEQYF.

CDR3 protein: CASGSTDTQYF. The CDR3 DNA reads as TGTGCCAGCGGTAGCACAGATACGCAGTATTTT. This chain links TRBV27 with TRBJ2-3, with no clear D. The germline V gene encodes CDR1 MNHEY and CDR2 SMNVEV (reference sequence). The CDR3 sequence is 11 residues long. The V end was cut by 8 bases, the J end by 0 bases, with 3 bases between.

The rearrangement joins TRBV5-8 to TRBJ2-4; possibly TRBD1 or TRBD2 for D (7 bases each). The CDR3 is 14 amino acids. Germline values: CDR1 SGHTS, CDR2 YDEGEE. V lost 6 bases, J lost 8 bases, and 18 bases lay in between. The CDR3 DNA follows: TGTGCCAGCATCTCAGGGGGGGATCCGGACATTCAGTACTTC. Amino acids: CASISGGDPDIQYF.

The chain recombines TRBV20-1 with TRBJ2-5; D remains ambiguous. The CDR3 is 11 residues long. Germline V lookup: CDR1 DFQATT, CDR2 SNEGSKA (reference sequence). With 1 base removed from V and 2 bases from J, the gap between germline ends came to 2 bases. The CDR3 region is CSARGQETQYF. As DNA, the CDR3 is TGCAGTGCTAGAGGGCAAGAGACCCAGTACTTC.

The V and J genes are TRBV7-3 and TRBJ2-7, with 8 bases matching TRBD1. This CDR3 has 17 amino acids. The germline gives CDR1 SGHTA, CDR2 FQGTGA. After removal of 3 bases from V and 1 base from J, the junction contained 11 bases not matched to a gene. The CDR3 protein is CASSFSLGQDSSYEQYF. The CDR3 DNA is TGTGCCAGCAGCTTTTCTCTGGGACAGGACTCTTCCTACGAGCAGTACTTC.

The chain recombines TRBV5-1 with TRBJ2-7, with TRBD2 as a possible D gene (6 bases). The germline V gene has CDR1 SGHRS and CDR2 YFSETQ. The CDR3 contains 15 residues. Between the trimmed V and J ends, which lost 0 bases and 3 bases, there was a span of 13 bases. CDR3 DNA sequence: TGCGCCAGCAGCTTGGTGGGCGGGGAAAGCTACGAGCAGTACTTC. Protein product: CASSLVGGESYEQYF.

V and J are TRBV7-9 and TRBJ2-5; TRBD2 agrees at 14 bases. Trimming removed 5 bases from V and 5 bases from J; junction bases left unmatched: 13. Germline V gene sequence: CDR1 SEHNR, CDR2 FQNEAQ (reference sequence). The CDR3 extends over 18 amino acids. Here the CDR3 DNA reads TGTGCCAGCAGCCTGGAGACGGGACTAGCGGGAGTTGGCGAGACCCAGTACTTC. It is translated as CASSLETGLAGVGETQYF.

This sequence joins TRBV7-2 and TRBJ2-1, with 9 bases identical to TRBD2. The V segment lost 1 base and the J segment 7 bases; nucleotides outside the gene matches: 5. The germline CDR1 and CDR2 sequences are SGHTA and FQGNSA. The CDR3 runs to 15 residues. The CDR3 loop reads CASSLDSGSGNEQFF. In DNA form, the CDR3 reads TGTGCCAGCAGCTTAGATAGCGGGAGCGGTAATGAGCAGTTCTTC.

CDR3 residues: CASSLYDRNTEAFF. As DNA, the CDR3 is TGTGCCAGTAGTCTGTATGACAGGAACACTGAAGCTTTCTTT. V is TRBV19 and J is TRBJ1-1, with D possibly being TRBD1 (5 bases). Trimming cost V 5 bases and J 1 base, with 11 bases left between them. Germline V gene sequence: CDR1 LNHDA, CDR2 SQIVND (reference sequence). The CDR3 spans 14 residues.

V and J are TRBV7-3 and TRBJ2-7; D unresolved. Trimming cost V 1 base and J 1 base, with 11 bases left between them. Germline V gene data show CDR1 as SGHTA and CDR2 as FQGTGA. CDR3 size: 15 residues. The CDR3 protein is CASSLRTGASYEQYF. In DNA form, the CDR3 reads TGTGCCAGCAGCTTAAGAACCGGAGCTTCCTACGAGCAGTACTTC.

J is TRBJ2-1 and V is TRBV27, with D perhaps matching TRBD2 (5 bases). This CDR3 contains 16 residues. CDR1 and CDR2 (germline): MNHEY, SMNVEV (reference sequence). V gave up 2 bases and J gave up 3 bases, with 14 bases separating them. The CDR3 DNA reads TGTGCCAGCAGTTTAAAGTCCGCGGACTTCTACAATGAGCAGTTCTTC. Its protein is CASSLKSADFYNEQFF.

The rearrangement joins TRBV11-3 to TRBJ2-1, with 12 bases lining up with TRBD2. Germline assignment: CDR1 SGHNT and CDR2 YENEEA. V gave up 2 bases and J gave up 5 bases; unmatched junction bases: 7. The CDR3 has 17 amino acids. This CDR3 is CASSLWKTSGSDNEQFF. The DNA of the CDR3 is TGTGCCAGCAGCTTATGGAAGACTAGCGGGAGCGACAATGAGCAGTTCTTC.

The gene calls are TRBV5-1 and TRBJ1-4, with D unresolved. The CDR3 consists of 16 residues. Trimming shortened V by 0 bases and J by 7 bases, and 16 bases separated the two germline ends. In germline, CDR1 is SGHRS, CDR2 YFSETQ. The CDR3 DNA reads TGCGCCAGCAGCTTGGATCAGTTGAGTAGACGTGAAAAACTGTTTTTT. The encoded protein is CASSLDQLSRREKLFF.

V is TRBV7-6 and J is TRBJ1-1; D gene ambiguous. Between the trimmed V and J ends, which lost 2 bases and 1 base, there was a span of 8 bases. The germline gives CDR1 SGHVS, CDR2 FNYEAQ. CDR3 size: 14 residues. The CDR3 DNA is TGTGCCAGCAGCTTATCAGGTTCGAACACTGAAGCTTTCTTT. This translates into CASSLSGSNTEAFF.

V usage is TRBV7-9 and J usage is TRBJ1-5, with TRBD1 matching 11 bases. This CDR3 spans 18 amino acids. Unmatched junction bases numbered 11, after V lost 5 bases and J lost 2 bases. The V gene's germline CDR1 is SEHNR and CDR2 FQNEAQ (reference sequence). CDR3 in DNA: TGTGCCAGCAGCAGAAGCCCGGACAGGGGGCTCGGCAATCAGCCCCAGCATTTT. Encoded protein: CASSRSPDRGLGNQPQHF.

The rearrangement links TRBV27 to TRBJ2-1; D is unresolved. Germline values: CDR1 MNHEY, CDR2 SMNVEV (reference sequence). V gave up 3 bases and J gave up 3 bases, with 12 bases separating them. The CDR3 loop spans 15 amino acids. CDR3 nucleotides: TGTGCCAGCAGTTTTCGGGCCGGCAACTACAATGAGCAGTTCTTC. Protein sequence: CASSFRAGNYNEQFF.

This clone was seen a single time. This chain connects TRBV25-1 to TRBJ2-1; 14 bases map to TRBD2. The CDR3 is 16 residues long. V trimming: 4 bases; J trimming: 15 bases; junction bases outside the gene matches: 14. The germline V gene has CDR1 MGHDK and CDR2 SYGVNS. The CDR3 reads CASSAHLTGLAGERFF. The CDR3 DNA reads as TGTGCCAGCAGTGCCCACCTAACGGGACTAGCGGGAGAGAGGTTCTTC.

A single count supports this clone. V and J are TRBV10-3 and TRBJ2-1; D gene ambiguous. Germline CDR1 reads ENHRY; CDR2 reads SYGVKD. Trimming stripped 2 bases from V and 6 bases from J, with 2 bases between. The CDR3 is made up of 11 amino acids. The CDR3 loop is CAISELNEQFF. The CDR3 coding sequence is TGTGCCATCAGTGAGCTCAATGAGCAGTTCTTC.